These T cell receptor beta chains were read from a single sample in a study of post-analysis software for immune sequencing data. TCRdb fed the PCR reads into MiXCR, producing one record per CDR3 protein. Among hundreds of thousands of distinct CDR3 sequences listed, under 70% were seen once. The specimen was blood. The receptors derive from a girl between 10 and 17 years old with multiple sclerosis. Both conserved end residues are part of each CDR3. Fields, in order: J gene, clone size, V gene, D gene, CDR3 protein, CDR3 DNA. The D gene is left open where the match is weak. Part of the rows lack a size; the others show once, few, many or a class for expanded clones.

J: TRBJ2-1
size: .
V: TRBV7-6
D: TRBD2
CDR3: CASSSRGGLDEQFF
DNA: TGTGCCAGCAGCTCTCGGGGGGGCCTCGATGAGCAGTTCTTC

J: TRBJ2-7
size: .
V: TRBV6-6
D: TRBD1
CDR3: CASVTGENYEQYF
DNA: TGTGCCAGCGTTACAGGGGAAAACTACGAGCAGTACTTC

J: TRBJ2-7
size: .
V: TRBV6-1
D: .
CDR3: CASSEWTAYEQYF
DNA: TGTGCCAGCAGTGAGTGGACAGCTTACGAGCAGTACTTC

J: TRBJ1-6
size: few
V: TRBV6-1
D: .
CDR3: CASSPLAGSSYNSPLHF
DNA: TGTGCCAGCAGTCCCCTGGCAGGGAGCTCCTATAATTCACCCCTCCACTTT

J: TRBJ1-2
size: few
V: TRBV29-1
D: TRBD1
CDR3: CSVEGRGHDYGYTF
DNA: TGCAGCGTTGAGGGCAGGGGGCATGACTATGGCTACACCTTC

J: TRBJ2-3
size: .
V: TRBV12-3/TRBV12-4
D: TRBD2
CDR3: CASSSLTSASTDTQYF
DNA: TGTGCCAGCAGTTCCCTGACTAGCGCGAGCACAGATACGCAGTATTTT

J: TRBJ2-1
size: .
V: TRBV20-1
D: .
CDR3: CSAYPPTGSGRYNEQFF
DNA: TGCAGTGCCTATCCTCCAACTGGTAGCGGCCGGTACAATGAGCAGTTCTTC

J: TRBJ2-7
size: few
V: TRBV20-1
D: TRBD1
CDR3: CSASATTGPSYEQYF
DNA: TGCAGTGCTAGCGCTACGACAGGGCCTTCCTACGAGCAGTACTTC

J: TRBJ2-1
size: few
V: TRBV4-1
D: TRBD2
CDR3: CASSQDGRGGRNEQFF
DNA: TGCGCCAGCAGCCAAGATGGACGGGGGGGCCGCAATGAGCAGTTCTTC

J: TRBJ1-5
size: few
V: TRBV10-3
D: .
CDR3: CAISESGVSNQPQHF
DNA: TGTGCCATCAGTGAGTCAGGGGTTAGCAATCAGCCCCAGCATTTT

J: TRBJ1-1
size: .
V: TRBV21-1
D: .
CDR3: CASSITGQQNTEAFF
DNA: TGTGCCAGCAGCATTACGGGACAGCAGAACACTGAAGCTTTCTTT

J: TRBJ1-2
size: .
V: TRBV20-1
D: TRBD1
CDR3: CSARDLSGQGNYGYTF
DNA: TGCAGTGCTAGAGATCTTAGCGGACAGGGGAACTATGGCTACACCTTC

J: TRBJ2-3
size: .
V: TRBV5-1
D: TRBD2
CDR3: CASSLTSGGSDTQYF
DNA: TGCGCCAGCAGCCTGACTAGCGGGGGGTCAGATACGCAGTATTTT

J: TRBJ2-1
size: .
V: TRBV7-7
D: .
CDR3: CASSLGGFGNEQFF
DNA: TGTGCTAGCAGCTTGGGCGGTTTTGGGAATGAGCAGTTCTTC

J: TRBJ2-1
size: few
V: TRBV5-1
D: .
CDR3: CASSLASVTRSSYNEQFF
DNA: TGCGCCAGCAGCTTGGCCAGTGTTACTAGGAGCTCCTACAATGAGCAGTTCTTC

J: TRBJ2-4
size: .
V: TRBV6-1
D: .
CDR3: CASSEWTGPKNIQYF
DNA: TGTGCCAGCAGTGAGTGGACGGGGCCCAAAAACATTCAGTACTTC

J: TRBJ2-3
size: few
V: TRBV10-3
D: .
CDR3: CAISVLQGTPSTDTQYF
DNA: TGTGCCATCAGTGTATTGCAGGGGACCCCTAGCACAGATACGCAGTATTTT

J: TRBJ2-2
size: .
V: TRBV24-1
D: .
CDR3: CATSDRTSGTGFYTGELFF
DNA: TGTGCCACCAGTGATCGAACCTCCGGGACCGGTTTTTACACCGGGGAGCTGTTTTTT

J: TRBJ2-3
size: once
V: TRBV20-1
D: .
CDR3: CSAILTGLTDTQYF
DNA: TGCAGTGCTATTCTTACAGGGCTCACAGATACGCAGTATTTT

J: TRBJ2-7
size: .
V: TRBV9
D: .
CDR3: CASSVAASSGEQYF
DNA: TGTGCCAGCAGCGTAGCGGCTAGCTCGGGCGAGCAGTACTTC

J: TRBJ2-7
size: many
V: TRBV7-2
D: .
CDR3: CASSPRKGEQYF
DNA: TGTGCCAGCAGCCCACGTAAAGGCGAGCAGTACTTC

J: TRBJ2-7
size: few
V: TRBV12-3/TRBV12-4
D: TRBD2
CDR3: CASSLEGTRGPYEQYF
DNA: TGTGCCAGCAGTCTAGAAGGGACTAGGGGCCCCTACGAGCAGTACTTC

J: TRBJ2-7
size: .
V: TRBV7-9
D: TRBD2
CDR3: CASSKREVGPYEQYF
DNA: TGTGCCAGCAGCAAGCGGGAGGTGGGCCCCTACGAGCAGTACTTC

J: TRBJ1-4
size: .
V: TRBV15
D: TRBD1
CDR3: CAASRGWYGTANEKLFF
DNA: TGTGCCGCTAGCAGAGGTTGGTACGGGACAGCTAATGAAAAACTGTTTTTT